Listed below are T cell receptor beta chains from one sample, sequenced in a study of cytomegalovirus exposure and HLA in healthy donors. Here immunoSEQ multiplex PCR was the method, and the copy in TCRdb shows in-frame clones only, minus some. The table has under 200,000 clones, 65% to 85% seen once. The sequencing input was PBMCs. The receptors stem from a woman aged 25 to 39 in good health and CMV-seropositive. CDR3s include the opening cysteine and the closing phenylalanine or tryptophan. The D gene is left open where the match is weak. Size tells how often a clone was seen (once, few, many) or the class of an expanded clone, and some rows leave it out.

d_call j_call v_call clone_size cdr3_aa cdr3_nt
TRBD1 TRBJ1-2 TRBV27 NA CASSLSGTGGKHF TGTGCCAGCAGCCTGTCTGGGACAGGGGGGAAACATTTC
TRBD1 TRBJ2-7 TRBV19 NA CASSDRLYEQYF TGTGCCAGTTCGGACAGGCTCTACGAGCAGTACTTC
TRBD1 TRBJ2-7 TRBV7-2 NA CASSLAGGSSYEQYF TGTGCCAGCAGCTTAGCAGGGGGCTCATCCTACGAGCAGTACTTC
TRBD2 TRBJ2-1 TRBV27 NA CAIRKAGGMSEQFF TGTGCCATCCGGAAAGCGGGAGGAATGAGTGAGCAGTTCTTC
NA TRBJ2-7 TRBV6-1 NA CASSEAPDYTAYEQYF TGTGCCAGCAGTGAAGCGCCCGATTACACCGCCTACGAGCAGTACTTC
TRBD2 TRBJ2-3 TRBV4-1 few CASSQVTSGRDTQYF TGCGCCAGCAGCCAAGTGACTAGCGGGAGGGATACGCAGTATTTT
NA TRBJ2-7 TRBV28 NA CASSLPWAGESSGEQYF TGTGCCAGCAGTTTACCATGGGCCGGGGAAAGCTCAGGCGAGCAGTACTTC
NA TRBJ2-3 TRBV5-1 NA CASGPRDSRTDTQYF TGCGCCAGCGGCCCCAGGGACTCTCGAACAGATACGCAGTATTTT
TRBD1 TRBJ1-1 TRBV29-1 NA CSVGGRGRAFF TGCAGCGTTGGGGGCAGGGGGCGAGCTTTCTTT
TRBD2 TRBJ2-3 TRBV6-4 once CASSGGGAADTQYF TGTGCCAGCAGTGGCGGGGGGGCGGCAGATACGCAGTATTTT
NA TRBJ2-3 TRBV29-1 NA CSGRGSPTDTQYF TGCAGCGGTCGAGGGTCTCCCACAGATACGCAGTATTTT
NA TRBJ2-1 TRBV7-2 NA CASSLENVLAHEQFF TGTGCCAGCAGCTTAGAAAATGTGTTGGCCCATGAGCAGTTCTTC
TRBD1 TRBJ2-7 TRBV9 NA CASSVRDRGFDEQYF TGTGCCAGCAGCGTAAGGGACAGGGGGTTTGACGAGCAGTACTTC
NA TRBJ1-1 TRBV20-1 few CSPRAAFF TGCAGTCCCAGGGCAGCTTTCTTT
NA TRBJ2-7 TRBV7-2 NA CASSFIDYEQYF TGTGCCAGCAGCTTCATAGACTACGAGCAGTACTTC
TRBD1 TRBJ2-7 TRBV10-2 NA CASRGQGVHEQYF TGCGCCAGCAGGGGACAGGGAGTCCACGAGCAGTACTTC
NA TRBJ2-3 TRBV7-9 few CASGWTSTDTQYF TGTGCCAGCGGGTGGACTAGCACAGATACGCAGTATTTT
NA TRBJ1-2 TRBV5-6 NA CASRPNAGTFTWGYTF TGTGCCAGCAGACCTAACGCCGGGACTTTTACTTGGGGGTACACCTTC
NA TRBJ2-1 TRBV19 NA CASSILAGLGNEQFF TGTGCCAGTAGTATACTGGCAGGACTGGGCAATGAGCAGTTCTTC
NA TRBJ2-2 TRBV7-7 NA CASSLKEGHGELFF TGTGCTAGCAGCTTAAAGGAGGGCCACGGGGAGCTGTTTTTT
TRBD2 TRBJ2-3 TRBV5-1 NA CASSWPTPTSGRPYSSTDTQYF TGCGCCAGCAGCTGGCCGACCCCCACTAGCGGGAGACCCTACTCTAGCACAGATACGCAGTATTTT
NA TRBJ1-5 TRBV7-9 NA CASSPTYRANQPQHF TGTGCCAGCAGCCCTACCTACAGGGCCAATCAGCCCCAGCATTTT
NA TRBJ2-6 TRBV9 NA CASSDTGSGANVLTF TGTGCCAGCAGCGACACAGGGTCCGGGGCCAACGTCCTGACTTTC
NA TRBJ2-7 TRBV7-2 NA CASSLGAYYEQYF TGTGCCAGCAGCTTGGGAGCTTACTACGAGCAGTACTTC
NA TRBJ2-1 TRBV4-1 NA CASSQEFVQFF TGCGCCAGCAGCCAAGAGTTCGTGCAGTTCTTC
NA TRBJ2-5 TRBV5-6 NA CASSPQGRAQETQYF TGTGCCAGCAGCCCCCAGGGGCGGGCGCAAGAGACCCAGTACTTC
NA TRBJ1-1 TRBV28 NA CASSPSRRGTEAFF TGTGCCAGCAGTCCCTCGCGGCGTGGCACTGAAGCTTTCTTT
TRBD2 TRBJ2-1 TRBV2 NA CASSEALGTSGKNEQFF TGTGCCAGCAGTGAAGCGCTAGGGACTAGCGGGAAAAATGAGCAGTTCTTC
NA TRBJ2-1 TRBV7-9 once CASSYHTDITYNEQFF TGTGCCAGCAGCTACCATACCGACATCACCTACAATGAGCAGTTCTTC
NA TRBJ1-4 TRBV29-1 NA CSVAQGGEKLFF TGCAGCGTTGCCCAGGGAGGTGAAAAACTGTTTTTT
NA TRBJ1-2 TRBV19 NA CASSIDLEVQGYTF TGTGCCAGTAGTATAGATTTGGAGGTACAGGGCTACACCTTC
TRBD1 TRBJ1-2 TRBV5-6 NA CASSYWTGVDYGYTF TGTGCCAGCAGCTACTGGACAGGGGTAGACTATGGCTACACCTTC
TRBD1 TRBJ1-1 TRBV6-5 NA CASSRQGLSTEAFF TGTGCCAGCAGTCGACAGGGGCTTAGCACTGAAGCTTTCTTT
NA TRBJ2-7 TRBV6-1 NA CASSIGMLGYEQYF TGTGCCTCGTCCATCGGGATGCTGGGGTACGAGCAGTACTTC
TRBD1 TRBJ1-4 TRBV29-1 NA CSVGDSVNEKLFF TGCAGCGTCGGGGACAGCGTTAATGAAAAACTGTTTTTT
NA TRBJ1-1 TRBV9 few CASSVGTQNTEAFF TGTGCCAGCAGCGTCGGGACTCAGAACACTGAAGCTTTCTTT
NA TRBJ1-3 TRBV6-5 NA CASSSTDFSGNTIYF TGTGCCAGCAGTTCGACAGACTTCTCTGGAAACACCATATATTTT
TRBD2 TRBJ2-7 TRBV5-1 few CASSLAPGLVSEQYF TGCGCCAGCAGCTTGGCCCCGGGACTAGTCTCCGAGCAGTACTTC
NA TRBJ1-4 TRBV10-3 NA CAISETGLLNEKLFF TGTGCCATCAGTGAAACGGGACTGTTAAATGAAAAACTGTTTTTT
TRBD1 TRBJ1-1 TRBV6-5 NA CASSLISDRGWAFF TGTGCCAGCAGTTTAATATCTGACAGGGGATGGGCTTTCTTT
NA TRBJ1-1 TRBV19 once CASSIGASMNTEAFF TGTGCCAGTAGTATAGGGGCCAGTATGAACACTGAAGCTTTCTTT
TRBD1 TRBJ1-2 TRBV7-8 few CASSGAGQGAGYTF TGTGCCAGCAGCGGGGCGGGACAGGGAGCAGGCTACACCTTC
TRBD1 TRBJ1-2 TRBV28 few CASSLPGQGLYGYTF TGTGCCAGCAGTTTACCGGGACAGGGGCTTTATGGCTACACCTTC
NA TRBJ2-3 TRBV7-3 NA CASSSTFSVFDTQYF TGTGCCAGCAGCTCAACATTTTCCGTTTTCGATACGCAGTATTTT
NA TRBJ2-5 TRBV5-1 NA CASSLFQGPETQYF TGCGCCAGCAGCTTGTTTCAGGGGCCGGAGACCCAGTACTTC
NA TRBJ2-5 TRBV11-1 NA CASSLTGTQYF TGTGCCAGCAGCCTCACTGGGACCCAGTACTTC
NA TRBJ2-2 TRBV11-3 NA CASSPPGRGDGELFF TGTGCCAGCAGCCCGCCCGGCAGGGGGGACGGGGAGCTGTTTTTT
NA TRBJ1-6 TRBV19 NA CASSIEATYNSPLHF TGTGCCAGTAGTATTGAGGCGACCTATAATTCACCCCTCCACTTT
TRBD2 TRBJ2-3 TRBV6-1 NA CASQREGGTDTQYF TGTGCCAGCCAGCGGGAGGGCGGTACAGATACGCAGTATTTT
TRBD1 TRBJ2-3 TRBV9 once CASSVTPGQTDTQYF TGTGCCAGCAGCGTCACTCCGGGACAGACAGATACGCAGTATTTT
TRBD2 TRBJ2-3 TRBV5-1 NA CASRRGDASTDTQYF TGCGCCAGCCGACGGGGGGACGCTAGCACAGATACGCAGTATTTT
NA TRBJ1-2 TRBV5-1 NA CASTNKGGGQGKDYGYTF TGCGCCAGCACCAACAAGGGGGGGGGTCAGGGAAAAGACTATGGCTACACCTTC
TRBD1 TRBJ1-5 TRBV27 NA CASSKTGVAQPQHF TGTGCCAGCAGCAAGACAGGGGTAGCACAGCCCCAGCATTTT
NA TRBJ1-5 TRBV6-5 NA CASSYSRGQPQHF TGTGCCAGCAGTTATTCTAGGGGACAGCCCCAGCATTTT
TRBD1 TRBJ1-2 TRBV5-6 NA CASSLDRQGRLYGYTF TGTGCCAGCAGCTTGGACCGACAGGGACGTCTTTATGGCTACACCTTC
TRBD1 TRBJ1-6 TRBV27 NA CASSGRGLSPLHF TGTGCCAGCAGTGGCAGGGGGCTCTCACCCCTCCACTTT
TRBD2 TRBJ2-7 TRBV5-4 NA CASSLPAPSGGSPYEQYF TGTGCCAGCAGCTTGCCAGCGCCGAGCGGGGGCTCCCCCTACGAGCAGTACTTC